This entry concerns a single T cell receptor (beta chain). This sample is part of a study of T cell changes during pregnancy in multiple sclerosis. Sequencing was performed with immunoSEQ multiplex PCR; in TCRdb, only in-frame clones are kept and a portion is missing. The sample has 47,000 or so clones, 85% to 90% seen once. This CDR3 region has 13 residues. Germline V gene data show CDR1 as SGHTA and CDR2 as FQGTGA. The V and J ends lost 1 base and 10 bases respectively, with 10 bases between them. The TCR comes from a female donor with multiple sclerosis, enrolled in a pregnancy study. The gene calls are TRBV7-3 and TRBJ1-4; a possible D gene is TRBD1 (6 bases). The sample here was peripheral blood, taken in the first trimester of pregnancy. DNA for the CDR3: TGTGCCAGCAGCTTAAACAGGGAGGGAAAACTGTTTTTT. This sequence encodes CASSLNREGKLFF.